A selection of T cell receptor beta chains follows, all from one sample in a study of T cells after yellow fever vaccination. TCRdb reanalysed the 5' RACE reads using MiXCR and keeps one entry per CDR3 protein. The top ten hold approximately 2.7% of the sample, which has around 120,000 distinct CDR3 sequences, about 7% seen once. Here the sequenced sample was CD4+ T cells sorted from PBMCs, taken roughly 47 days after the first yellow fever vaccination. These TCRs come from a man aged 18 to 30 who received the YFV17D yellow fever vaccine. CDR3s include the opening cysteine and the closing phenylalanine or tryptophan. D genes are given only for firm matches. Clone size is shown for a subset of rows, as once, few, many or a class of expanded clone.

clone size	V gene	CDR3 length	D gene	J gene	CDR3 DNA	CDR3 protein
few	TRBV4-1	16	-	TRBJ2-4	TGCGCCAGCAGCCAAGTAGGAGGGATAGCCAAAAACATTCAGTACTTC	CASSQVGGIAKNIQYF
many	TRBV20-1	14	TRBD2	TRBJ2-5	TGCAGTGCTAGAAGCGGGGGTGTGCGAGAGACCCAGTACTTC	CSARSGGVRETQYF
many	TRBV14	15	-	TRBJ1-1	TGTGCCAGCAGCCAAGATCTATCAGGGAACACTGAAGCCTTCTTT	CASSQDLSGNTEAFF
many	TRBV4-2	15	-	TRBJ1-4	TGTGCCAGCAGCCACAGTGCAGGGCCGTCAGGAGAACTGTTTTTT	CASSHSAGPSGELFF
many	TRBV5-6	13	-	TRBJ2-1	TGTGCCAGCAGCTTGGAGGACCTGAATGAGCAGTTCTTC	CASSLEDLNEQFF
many	TRBV6-2/TRBV6-3	13	-	TRBJ2-3	TGTGCCAGCTCCGGCGGGGAAGGGACTACGCAGTATTTT	CASSGGEGTTQYF
-	TRBV5-6	15	TRBD1	TRBJ2-2	TGTGCCAGCAGTCCGGACAGGGGATATAGCGGGGAGCTGTTTTTT	CASSPDRGYSGELFF
few	TRBV18	13	-	TRBJ2-3	TGTGCCAGCTCACCAAGCGATTGGGATACGCAGTATTTT	CASSPSDWDTQYF
-	TRBV21-1	16	-	TRBJ1-2	TGTGCCAGCAGCATACGACAGGGGGGTTTTGACTATGGCTACACCTTC	CASSIRQGGFDYGYTF
-	TRBV5-1	13	-	TRBJ1-1	TGCGCCAGCATGGCAGGGCTGAACACTGAAGCTTTCTTT	CASMAGLNTEAFF
many	TRBV6-2/TRBV6-3	15	TRBD2	TRBJ2-1	TGTGCCAGCAGCCGCGGACTAGCTTATACAATTGAGCAGTTCTTC	CASSRGLAYTIEQFF
few	TRBV5-1	16	TRBD2	TRBJ2-3	TGCGCCAGCAGGACCGGGACTAGCGGTAGCACAGATACGCAGTATTTT	CASRTGTSGSTDTQYF
few	TRBV7-9	15	TRBD1	TRBJ2-1	TGTGCCAGCAGCCAAAGGGACAGCTTTAACAATGAGCAGTTCTTC	CASSQRDSFNNEQFF
many	TRBV6-2/TRBV6-3	14	-	TRBJ2-1	TGTGCCAGCAGTTTACTCAGAGGCTACAATGAGCAGTTCTTC	CASSLLRGYNEQFF
many	TRBV7-2	15	TRBD1	TRBJ2-7	TGTGCCAGCAGCTTCGACAGGGGCTTCTTCGACGAGCAGTACTTC	CASSFDRGFFDEQYF
many	TRBV20-1	12	-	TRBJ1-2	TGCAGTGCTAGAGCGCGATGGGATGGCTACACCTTC	CSARARWDGYTF
many	TRBV7-9	13	-	TRBJ1-1	TGTGCCAGCAGCTCGCAGGGTTTTACTGAAGCTTTCTTT	CASSSQGFTEAFF
many	TRBV5-1	14	-	TRBJ2-3	TGCGCCAGCAGACAGGGGGGGATGACAGATACGCAGTATTTT	CASRQGGMTDTQYF
many	TRBV3-1	17	-	TRBJ1-1	TGTGCCAGCAGCCCCCAAGGAGGGCAGAGCATGAACACTGAAGCTTTCTTT	CASSPQGGQSMNTEAFF
many	TRBV24-1	13	-	TRBJ1-4	TGTGCCACCAGGGGGGCAGCTAATGAAAAACTGTTTTTT	CATRGAANEKLFF
few	TRBV5-1	14	-	TRBJ2-7	TGCGCCAGCAGCTTGGCCGCAGGGGCCTACGAGCAGTACTTC	CASSLAAGAYEQYF
many	TRBV5-1	14	-	TRBJ2-7	TGCGCCAGCAGCAACCTACAGGGCTCCTACGAGCAGTACTTC	CASSNLQGSYEQYF
few	TRBV7-9	14	-	TRBJ2-1	TGTGCCACCTTCAGGCGGAAAGGTGGTAATGAGCAGTTCTTC	CATFRRKGGNEQFF
many	TRBV20-1	13	-	TRBJ2-5	TGCAGTGCTAGAGATGAACTTTCAGAGACCCAGTACTTC	CSARDELSETQYF
many	TRBV5-6	14	-	TRBJ1-5	TGTGCCAGCAGCGGGGGGGGGAGCAATCAGCCCCAGCATTTT	CASSGGGSNQPQHF
-	TRBV7-2	16	-	TRBJ2-1	TGTACCAGCAGCTTAGCGGGGACCGCATCGGTCGGTGAGCAGTTCTTC	CTSSLAGTASVGEQFF
many	TRBV24-1	13	-	TRBJ2-3	TGTGCCACCAGTGATGGGAGCACAGATACGCAGTATTTT	CATSDGSTDTQYF
many	TRBV12-3/TRBV12-4	12	-	TRBJ1-2	TGTGCCAGCAGTTTATGGCTATCTGGCTACACCTTC	CASSLWLSGYTF
few	TRBV19	13	-	TRBJ1-1	TGTGCCAGTAGTGGCGGCAGGAACACTGAAGCTTTCTTT	CASSGGRNTEAFF
many	TRBV29-1	14	-	TRBJ2-3	TGCAGCGCCAAACTCGGATCTAGCACAGATACGCAGTATTTT	CSAKLGSSTDTQYF
many	TRBV20-1	13	-	TRBJ2-7	TGCAGTGCTAGAGGGCGGTGGGGCAATAAGCAGTACTTC	CSARGRWGNKQYF
many	TRBV5-1	14	-	TRBJ1-2	TGCGCCAGCAGCTTGGCAGGGATCGCCTATGGCTACACCTTC	CASSLAGIAYGYTF
many	TRBV5-5	15	-	TRBJ2-7	TGTGCCAGCAGCTTTTCGGTGTCGGAACATTACGAGCAGTACTTC	CASSFSVSEHYEQYF
few	TRBV6-2/TRBV6-3	13	-	TRBJ2-6	TGTGCCATTTCGAGCTCTGGGGCCAACGTCCTGACTTTC	CAISSSGANVLTF
many	TRBV6-5	15	-	TRBJ2-3	TGTGCCAGCAGTTACTCGAAGCTTGGCACAGATACGCAGTATTTT	CASSYSKLGTDTQYF
many	TRBV7-2	13	-	TRBJ2-2	TGTGCCAGCAGCCGACAGTTAGCCGGGGAGCTGTTTTTT	CASSRQLAGELFF
-	TRBV7-7	15	-	TRBJ2-3	TGTGCTAGCAGCTTAGTTCGGCTCGGCACAGATACGCAGTATTTT	CASSLVRLGTDTQYF
many	TRBV29-1	14	TRBD1	TRBJ2-5	TGCAGCGTATTCGGACAGGTCCCCCAAGAGACCCAGTACTTC	CSVFGQVPQETQYF
many	TRBV7-6	13	TRBD1	TRBJ1-5	TGTGCCAGCGCCCCAGGGGGTGCGCAGCCCCAGCATTTT	CASAPGGAQPQHF
few	TRBV5-1	15	-	TRBJ2-2	TGCGCCAGCAGCCCGATCAGGGGCGACACCGGGGAGCTGTTTTTT	CASSPIRGDTGELFF
many	TRBV29-1	13	-	TRBJ2-3	TGCAGCGTTGAAGGGAGTTACACAGATACGCAGTATTTT	CSVEGSYTDTQYF
few	TRBV6-1	17	TRBD2	TRBJ2-3	TGTGCCAGCAGTAAGGGACTAGCGGGGGGAAGCACAGATACGCAGTATTTT	CASSKGLAGGSTDTQYF
many	TRBV7-2	15	TRBD1	TRBJ1-4	TGTGCCAGCAGCGCCCCGGGACAGGGGTTTGAAAAACTGTTTTTT	CASSAPGQGFEKLFF
many	TRBV7-6	13	-	TRBJ2-1	TGTGCCAGCAGCTTAGACAGGTACAATGAGCAGTTCTTC	CASSLDRYNEQFF
many	TRBV9	14	TRBD1	TRBJ1-1	TGTGCCAGCAGCGGGACAGGGGGCTACACTGAAGCTTTCTTT	CASSGTGGYTEAFF
many	TRBV20-1	14	TRBD2	TRBJ2-3	TGCAGTGCTAGAGGGGGGGGTAGCACAGATACGCAGTATTTT	CSARGGGSTDTQYF
-	TRBV12-3/TRBV12-4	13	-	TRBJ1-5	TGTGCCAGCAGCAAGTCGGGCAATCAGCCCCAGCATTTT	CASSKSGNQPQHF
many	TRBV28	15	TRBD2	TRBJ2-3	TGTGCCAGCAGTCCGAGCGGGGGGTATCGAGATACGCAGTATTTT	CASSPSGGYRDTQYF
many	TRBV5-5	15	-	TRBJ2-3	TGTGCCAGCAGCCGCGGCCCAGGGGAGATCTTTACGCAGTATTTT	CASSRGPGEIFTQYF
few	TRBV5-5	16	TRBD1	TRBJ1-2	TGTGCCAGCACCCTATTCAGGGGGCGCGGAAGCTATGGCTACACCTTC	CASTLFRGRGSYGYTF
-	TRBV5-1	15	-	TRBJ2-5	TGCGCCAGCAGCCGTGGGAATGGAAACCAAGAGACCCAGTACTTC	CASSRGNGNQETQYF